The present T cell receptor beta chain was sequenced within a study of cytomegalovirus exposure and HLA in healthy donors. Note on this clone: Its cognate antigen is unknown.

The primer mix had 60 Vbeta and 13 Jbeta primers. Assay: immunoSEQ multiplex PCR; the TCRdb copy retains only in-frame clones and omits some. The sample lists tens of thousands of clones, around 75% occurring once. Study observations and caveats: Associated with cytomegalovirus, according to the listing, were around 160 TCR beta chains.

The CDR3 is 14 amino acids. V was clipped by 1 base and J by 1 base, with 7 bases between them. Germline values: CDR1 SGHAT, CDR2 FQNNGV. This TCR was sampled from a man between 45 and 60 years old in good health and CMV-seropositive. The specimen sequenced was PBMCs. This chain connects TRBV11-2 to TRBJ2-5; D may be TRBD1 (5 bases). This CDR3 reads CASSLGQIQETQYF. The CDR3 bases are TGTGCCAGCAGCTTAGGACAGATCCAAGAGACCCAGTACTTC.